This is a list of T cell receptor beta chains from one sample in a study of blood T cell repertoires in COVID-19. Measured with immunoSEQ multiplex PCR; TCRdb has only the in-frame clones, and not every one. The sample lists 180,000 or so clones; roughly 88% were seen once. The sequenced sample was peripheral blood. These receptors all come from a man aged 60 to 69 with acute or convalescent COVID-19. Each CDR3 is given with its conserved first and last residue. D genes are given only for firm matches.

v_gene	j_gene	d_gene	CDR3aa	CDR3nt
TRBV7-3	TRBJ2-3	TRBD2	CASSSGLAGGPGTDTQYF	TGTGCCAGCAGCTCCGGACTAGCGGGAGGGCCGGGCACAGATACGCAGTATTTT
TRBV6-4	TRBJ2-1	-	CASSDSPLSGRTFF	TGTGCCAGCAGTGACTCCCCCCTTAGCGGTCGAACGTTCTTC
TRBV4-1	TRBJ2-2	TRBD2	CASSQGSSSGRHTGELFF	TGCGCCAGCAGCCAAGGGAGTTCTAGCGGGAGGCACACCGGGGAGCTGTTTTTT
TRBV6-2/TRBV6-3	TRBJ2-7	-	CASSYPRGSYEQYF	TGTGCCAGCAGTTACCCTCGGGGCTCCTACGAGCAGTACTTC
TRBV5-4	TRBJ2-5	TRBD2	CASSFKREGHETQYF	TGTGCCAGCAGCTTTAAGCGGGAGGGCCACGAGACCCAGTACTTC
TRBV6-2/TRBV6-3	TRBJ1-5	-	CASSSVSGETAPQHF	TGTGCCAGCAGCTCCGTCTCAGGGGAGACCGCGCCCCAGCATTTT
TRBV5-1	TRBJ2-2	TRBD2	CASSPPGLAGTGELFF	TGCGCCAGCAGCCCTCCGGGACTAGCGGGAACCGGGGAGCTGTTTTTT
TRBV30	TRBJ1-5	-	CAWSFQAGSNQPQHF	TGTGCCTGGAGTTTCCAGGCCGGTAGCAATCAGCCCCAGCATTTT
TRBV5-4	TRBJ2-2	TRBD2	CASSRDPSGPGELFF	TGTGCCAGCAGCAGGGATCCTAGCGGGCCCGGGGAGCTGTTTTTT
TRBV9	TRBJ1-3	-	CASSVAGGGNTIYF	TGTGCCAGCAGCGTAGCCGGGGGTGGAAACACCATATATTTT
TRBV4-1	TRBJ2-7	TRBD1	CASSRPGQSAYEQYF	TGCGCCAGCAGCCGCCCGGGACAGTCGGCCTACGAGCAGTACTTC
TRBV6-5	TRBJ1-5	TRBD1	CASSYSGQGPNQPQHF	TGTGCCAGCAGTTACTCGGGACAGGGCCCCAATCAGCCCCAGCATTTT